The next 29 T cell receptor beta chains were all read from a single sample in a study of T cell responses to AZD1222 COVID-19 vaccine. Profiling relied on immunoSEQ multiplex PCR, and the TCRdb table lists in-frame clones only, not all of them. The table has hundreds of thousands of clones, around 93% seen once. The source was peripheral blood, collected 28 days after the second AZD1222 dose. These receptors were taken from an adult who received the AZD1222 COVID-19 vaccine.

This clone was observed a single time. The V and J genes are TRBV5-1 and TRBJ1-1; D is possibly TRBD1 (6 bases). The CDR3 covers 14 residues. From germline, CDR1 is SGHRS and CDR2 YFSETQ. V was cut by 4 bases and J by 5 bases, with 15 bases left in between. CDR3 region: CASSKQGGKTEAFF. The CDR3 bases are TGCGCCAGCAGCAAACAGGGTGGAAAGACTGAAGCTTTCTTT.

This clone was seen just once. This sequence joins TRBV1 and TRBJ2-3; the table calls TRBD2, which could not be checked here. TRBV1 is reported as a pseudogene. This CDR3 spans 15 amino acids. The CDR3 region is CTSSQDRRVRGTQYF. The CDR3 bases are TGCACCAGCAGCCAAGATAGGCGCGTACGCGGTACGCAGTATTTT.

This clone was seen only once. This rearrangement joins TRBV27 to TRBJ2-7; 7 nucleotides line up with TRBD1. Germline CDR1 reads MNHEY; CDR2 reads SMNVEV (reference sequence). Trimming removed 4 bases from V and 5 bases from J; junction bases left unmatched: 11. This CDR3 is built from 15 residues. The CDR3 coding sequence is TGTGCCAGCAGTTCTTTGACAGGGAGTCGTGACGAGCAGTACTTC. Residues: CASSSLTGSRDEQYF.

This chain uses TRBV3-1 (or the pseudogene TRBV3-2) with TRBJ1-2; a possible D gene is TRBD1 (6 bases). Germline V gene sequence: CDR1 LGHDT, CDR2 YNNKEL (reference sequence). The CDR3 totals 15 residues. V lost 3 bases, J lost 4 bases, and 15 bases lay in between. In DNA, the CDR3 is TGTGCCAGCAGCCACCTGGACAGTTCGCGCTATGGCTACACCTTC. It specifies CASSHLDSSRYGYTF.

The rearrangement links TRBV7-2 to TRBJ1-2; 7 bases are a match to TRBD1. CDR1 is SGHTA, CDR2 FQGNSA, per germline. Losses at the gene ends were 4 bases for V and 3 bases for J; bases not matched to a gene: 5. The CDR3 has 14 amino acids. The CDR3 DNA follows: TGTGCCAGCAGCTCTTACGGGACAGACTATGGCTACACCTTC. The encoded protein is CASSSYGTDYGYTF.

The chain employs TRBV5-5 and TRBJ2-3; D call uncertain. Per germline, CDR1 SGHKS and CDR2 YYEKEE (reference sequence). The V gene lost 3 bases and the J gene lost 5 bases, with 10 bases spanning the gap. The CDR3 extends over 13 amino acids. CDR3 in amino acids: CASSWAHEDTQYF. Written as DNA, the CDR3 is TGTGCCAGCAGCTGGGCGCACGAAGATACGCAGTATTTT.

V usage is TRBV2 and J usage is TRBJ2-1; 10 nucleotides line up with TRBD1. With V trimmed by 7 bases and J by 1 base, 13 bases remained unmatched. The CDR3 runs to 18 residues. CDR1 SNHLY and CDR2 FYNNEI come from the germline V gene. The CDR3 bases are TGTGCCAGCAATTTAGGGGGACAGGGGCCCCAATCCTACAATGAGCAGTTCTTC. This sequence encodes CASNLGGQGPQSYNEQFF.

CDR3 bases: TGTGCCACCAGCAGAACAGGGAAGGAACAGCCCCAGCATTTT. Protein product: CATSRTGKEQPQHF. This sequence joins TRBV15 and TRBJ1-5, with D possibly TRBD1 on 6 matching bases. V was shortened by 2 bases and J by 7 bases, with 12 bases between the two germline ends. Germline V gene data show CDR1 as LNHNV and CDR2 as YYDKDF (reference sequence). The length of the CDR3 is 14 residues.

CDR3 region: CASSVARDPNYGYTF. CDR3 nucleotide sequence: TGTGCCAGCAGCGTAGCTCGGGATCCTAACTATGGCTACACCTTC. V usage is TRBV9 and J usage is TRBJ1-2; no clear D gene. The CDR3 consists of 15 residues. V dropped 0 bases and J dropped 0 bases, with 9 bases sitting between them. Looked up from germline, CDR1 is SGDLS and CDR2 is YYNGEE.

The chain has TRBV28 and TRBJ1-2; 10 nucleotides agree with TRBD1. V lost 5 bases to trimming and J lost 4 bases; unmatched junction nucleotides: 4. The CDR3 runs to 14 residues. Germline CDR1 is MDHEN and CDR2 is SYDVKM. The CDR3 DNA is TGTGCCAGCAGTCCGGGGGACAGGGGCTATGGCTACACCTTC. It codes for CASSPGDRGYGYTF.

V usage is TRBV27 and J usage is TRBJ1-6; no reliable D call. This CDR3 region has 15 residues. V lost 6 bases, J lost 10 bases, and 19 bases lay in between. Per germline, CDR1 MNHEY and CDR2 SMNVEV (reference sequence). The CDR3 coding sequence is TGTGCCAGCAGCCCCTCCCCGTCCCCGGGATCACCCCTCCACTTT. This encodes CASSPSPSPGSPLHF.

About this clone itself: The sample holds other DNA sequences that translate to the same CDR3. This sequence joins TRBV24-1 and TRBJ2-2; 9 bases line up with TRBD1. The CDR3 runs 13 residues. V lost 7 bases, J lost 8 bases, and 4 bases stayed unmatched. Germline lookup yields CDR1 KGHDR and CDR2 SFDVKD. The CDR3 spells CATRQGASGELFF. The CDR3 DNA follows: TGTGCCACCAGACAGGGGGCAAGTGGGGAGCTGTTTTTT.

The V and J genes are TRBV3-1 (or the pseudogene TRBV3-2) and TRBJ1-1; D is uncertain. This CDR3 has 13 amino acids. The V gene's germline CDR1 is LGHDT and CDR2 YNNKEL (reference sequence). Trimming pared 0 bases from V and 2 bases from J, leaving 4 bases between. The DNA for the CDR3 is TGTGCCAGCAGCCAAGAGGTAAACACTGAAGCTTTCTTT. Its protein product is CASSQEVNTEAFF.

CDR3 sequence (DNA): TGTGCCACCAGTGATTTGCAAGGGGGGCCCCCCCAGTACTTC. Translating it yields CATSDLQGGPPQYF. J is TRBJ2-5 and V is TRBV24-1; D may match TRBD1 or TRBD2 (6 bases each). The CDR3 is 14 residues long. V dropped 0 bases and J dropped 9 bases, with 13 bases sitting between them. The V gene's germline CDR1 is KGHDR and CDR2 SFDVKD.

The CDR3 bases are TGTGCCAGCAGCTCAAGCCTCAGACAGGGGTCCGGAAAACTGTTTTTT. This sequence encodes CASSSSLRQGSGKLFF. V usage is TRBV21-1 and J usage is TRBJ1-4; TRBD1 was called by the table and not checked on the DNA. TRBV21-1 is deemed a pseudogene. The CDR3 has 16 amino acids.

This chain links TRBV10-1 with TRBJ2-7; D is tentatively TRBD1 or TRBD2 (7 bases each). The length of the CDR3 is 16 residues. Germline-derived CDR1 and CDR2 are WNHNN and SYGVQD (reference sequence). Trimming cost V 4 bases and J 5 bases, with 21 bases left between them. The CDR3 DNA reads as TGCGCCAGCAGTGGCCTCGACAGGGAGGGCAAAGACGAGCAGTACTTC. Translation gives CASSGLDREGKDEQYF.

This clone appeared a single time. The CDR3 spells CASSLGGTTTNYNSPLHF. The CDR3 DNA reads as TGCGCCAGCAGCTTGGGAGGGACAACTACCAACTATAATTCACCCCTCCACTTT. The chain has TRBV5-1 and TRBJ1-6; D perhaps matches TRBD1 (6 bases). Looked up from germline, CDR1 is SGHRS and CDR2 is YFSETQ. CDR3 length equals 18 residues. Deletions cut 0 bases from V and 3 bases from J, with 16 bases between.

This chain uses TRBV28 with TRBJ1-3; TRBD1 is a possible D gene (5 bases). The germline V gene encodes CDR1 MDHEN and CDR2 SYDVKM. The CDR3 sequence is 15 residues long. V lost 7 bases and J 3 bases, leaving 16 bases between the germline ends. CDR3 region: CASKAGVEGGNTIYF. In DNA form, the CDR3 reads TGTGCCAGCAAGGCGGGGGTAGAGGGTGGAAACACCATATATTTT.

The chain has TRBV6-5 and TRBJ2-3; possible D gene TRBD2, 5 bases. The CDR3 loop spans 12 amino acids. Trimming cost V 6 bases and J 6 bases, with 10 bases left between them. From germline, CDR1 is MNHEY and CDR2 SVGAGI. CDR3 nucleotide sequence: TGTGCCAGCAGGAGAGGGAGTGATACGCAGTATTTT. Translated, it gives CASRRGSDTQYF.

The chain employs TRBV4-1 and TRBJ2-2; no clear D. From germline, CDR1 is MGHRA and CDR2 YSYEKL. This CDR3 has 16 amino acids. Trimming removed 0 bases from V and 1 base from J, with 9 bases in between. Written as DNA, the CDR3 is TGCGCCAGCAGCCAAGATCGGGCAAAGAACACCGGGGAGCTGTTTTTT. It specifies CASSQDRAKNTGELFF.

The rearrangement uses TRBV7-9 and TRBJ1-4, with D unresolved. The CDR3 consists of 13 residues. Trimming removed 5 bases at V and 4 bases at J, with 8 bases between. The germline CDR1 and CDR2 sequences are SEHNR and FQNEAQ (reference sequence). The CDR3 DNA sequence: TGTGCCAGCAGCCTGGGATTTAATGAAAAACTGTTTTTT. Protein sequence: CASSLGFNEKLFF. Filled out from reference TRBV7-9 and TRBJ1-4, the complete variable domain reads DTGVSQNPRHKITKRGQNVTFRCDPISEHNRLYWYRQTLGQGPEFLTYFQNEAQLEKSRLLSDRFSAERPKGSFSTLEIQRTEQGDSAMYLCASSLGFNEKLFFGSGTQLSVL.

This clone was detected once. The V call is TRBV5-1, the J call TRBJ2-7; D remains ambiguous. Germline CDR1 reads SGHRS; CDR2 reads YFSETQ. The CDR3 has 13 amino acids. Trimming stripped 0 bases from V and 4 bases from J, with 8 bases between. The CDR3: CASSLGPDYEQYF. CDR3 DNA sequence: TGCGCCAGCAGCTTGGGTCCGGATTACGAGCAGTACTTC.

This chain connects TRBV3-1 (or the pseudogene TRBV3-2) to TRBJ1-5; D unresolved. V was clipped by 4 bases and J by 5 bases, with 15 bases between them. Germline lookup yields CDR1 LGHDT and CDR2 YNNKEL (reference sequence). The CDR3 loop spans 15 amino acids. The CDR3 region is CASSPDRNEDQPQHF. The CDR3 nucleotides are TGTGCCAGCAGCCCGGACCGGAATGAGGATCAGCCCCAGCATTTT.

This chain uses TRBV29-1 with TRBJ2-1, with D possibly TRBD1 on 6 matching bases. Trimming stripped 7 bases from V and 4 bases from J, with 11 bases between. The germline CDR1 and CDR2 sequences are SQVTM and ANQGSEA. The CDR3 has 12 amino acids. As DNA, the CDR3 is TGCAGCGGAGGGGGTACTTACAATGAGCAGTTCTTC. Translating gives CSGGGTYNEQFF.

In nucleotides, the CDR3 is TGTGCCAGCAGCTCCGGGACTAGCGGGAGGGAAATCTCAAATACGCAGTATTTT. As protein: CASSSGTSGREISNTQYF. The rearrangement links TRBV7-3 to TRBJ2-3, with 16 nucleotides matching TRBD2. With V trimmed by 4 bases and J by 7 bases, 11 bases remained unmatched. Germline loops: CDR1 SGHTA, CDR2 FQGTGA. The CDR3 has 18 residues.

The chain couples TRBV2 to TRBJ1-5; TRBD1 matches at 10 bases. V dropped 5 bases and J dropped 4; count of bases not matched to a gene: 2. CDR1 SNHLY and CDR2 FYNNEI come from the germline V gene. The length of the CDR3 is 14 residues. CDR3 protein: CASSLGQGNQPQHF. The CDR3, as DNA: TGTGCCAGCAGTCTGGGACAGGGGAATCAGCCCCAGCATTTT.

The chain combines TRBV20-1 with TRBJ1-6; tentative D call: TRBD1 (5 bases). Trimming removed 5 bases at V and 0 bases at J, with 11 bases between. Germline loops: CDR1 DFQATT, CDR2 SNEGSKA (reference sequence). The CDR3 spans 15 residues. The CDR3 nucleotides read TGCAGTGCTCGTGGGGGTAGCTCCTATAATTCACCCCTCCACTTT. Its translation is CSARGGSSYNSPLHF.

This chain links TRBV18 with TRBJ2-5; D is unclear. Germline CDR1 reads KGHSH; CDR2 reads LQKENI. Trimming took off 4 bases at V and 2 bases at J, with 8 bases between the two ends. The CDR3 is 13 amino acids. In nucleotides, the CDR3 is TGTGCCAGCTCACAAACACAACAAGAGACCCAGTACTTC. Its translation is CASSQTQQETQYF.

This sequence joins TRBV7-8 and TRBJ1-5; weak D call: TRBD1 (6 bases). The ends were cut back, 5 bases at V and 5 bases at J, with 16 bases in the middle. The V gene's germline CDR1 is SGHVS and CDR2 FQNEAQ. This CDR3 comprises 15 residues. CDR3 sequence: CASSQGVGGDQPQHF. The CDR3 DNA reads TGTGCCAGCAGCCAAGGGGTGGGGGGCGATCAGCCCCAGCATTTT.